What follows are 17 T cell receptor beta chains derived from one specimen sequenced in a study of cytomegalovirus exposure and HLA in healthy donors. In the PCR, 60 Vbeta and 13 Jbeta primers were used. The repertoire was sequenced with immunoSEQ multiplex PCR; TCRdb's copy has only in-frame clones and lacks some. Among around 130,000 clones listed, approximately 72% were seen once. The sequenced sample consisted of PBMCs. All receptors derive from a human donor in good health.

The rearrangement links TRBV5-1 to TRBJ2-1, with TRBD1 identical over 8 bases. J lost 8 bases, V lost 3 bases, and 10 bases had no gene match. CDR1 is SGHRS, CDR2 YFSETQ, per germline. The CDR3 contains 15 residues. The CDR3 coding sequence is TGCGCCAGCAGCTCCGGACAGGGAGTGTTGGATGAGCAGTTCTTC. Translating it yields CASSSGQGVLDEQFF. Complete variable domain (other parts from reference TRBV5-1 and TRBJ2-1): KAGVTQTPRYLIKTRGQQVTLSCSPISGHRSVSWYQQTPGQGLQFLFEYFSETQRNKGNFPGRFSGRQFSNSRSEMNVSTLELGDSALYLCASSSGQGVLDEQFFGPGTRLTVL.

This chain joins TRBV28 and TRBJ1-4, with a weak D call TRBD1 (5 bases). The CDR3 consists of 19 residues. In germline, CDR1 is MDHEN, CDR2 SYDVKM. Trimming took off 5 bases at V and 0 bases at J, with 22 bases between the two ends. In DNA form, the CDR3 reads TGTGCCAGCAGTGTTAGCCTTCTAAGCTCAGGGCCAACTAATGAAAAACTGTTTTTT. It is translated as CASSVSLLSSGPTNEKLFF.

There are a few counts of this clone. The J gene is TRBJ2-7, the V gene TRBV27; D gene unclear. V dropped 6 bases and J dropped 2 bases, with 14 bases sitting between them. The CDR3 totals 14 residues. Germline V CDR1 and CDR2: MNHEY, SMNVEV (reference sequence). The CDR3 nucleotides are TGTGCCAGCAGGCCACTAACGACCCCCTACGAGCAGTACTTC. Residues: CASRPLTTPYEQYF.

This clone was recorded once. CDR3: CASSPTSGRSYEQYF. The CDR3 bases are TGCGCCAGCAGCCCTACTAGCGGGAGGTCCTACGAGCAGTACTTC. This rearrangement joins TRBV5-1 to TRBJ2-5, with 12 bases matching TRBD2. The end of the DNA aligns better with TRBJ2-7, so the J call may be wrong. The CDR3 is 15 amino acids. Germline loops: CDR1 SGHRS, CDR2 YFSETQ.

The genes are TRBV2 and TRBJ1-2; TRBD1 matches 8 bases. The V gene end was trimmed by 6 bases and the J gene end by 4 bases; junction bases not matched to a gene: 7. This CDR3 region has 14 residues. Germline V gene lookup returns CDR1 SNHLY and CDR2 FYNNEI. The CDR3 reads CASSWTGSAYGYTF. CDR3 nucleotide sequence: TGTGCCAGCAGCTGGACAGGGTCGGCCTATGGCTACACCTTC.

This chain links TRBV6-1 with TRBJ2-5, with 11 bases identical to TRBD2. CDR1 and CDR2 from the germline V gene are MNHNS and SASEGT. V dropped 4 bases and J dropped 5; count of bases not matched to a gene: 6. This CDR3 has 15 residues. The CDR3 reads CASSALAGGGETQYF. In nucleotides, the CDR3 is TGTGCCAGCAGTGCCCTAGCGGGAGGTGGGGAGACCCAGTACTTC.

This sequence joins TRBV19 and TRBJ2-6; 7 nucleotides match TRBD2. CDR3 length: 14 residues. V lost 7 bases, J lost 2 bases, and 2 bases stayed unmatched. Germline assignment: CDR1 LNHDA and CDR2 SQIVND (reference sequence). CDR3 amino acids: CASMGRAGANVLTF. The CDR3 nucleotides read TGTGCCAGTATGGGGAGGGCTGGGGCCAACGTCCTGACTTTC. The variable domain in full, with the rest retrieved from reference TRBV19 and TRBJ2-6, is DGGITQSPKYLFRKEGQNVTLSCEQNLNHDAMYWYRQDPGQGLRLIYYSQIVNDFQKGDIAEGYSVSREKKESFPLTVTSAQKNPTAFYLCASMGRAGANVLTFGAGSRLTVL.

The chain couples TRBV19 to TRBJ2-7; TRBD2 matches at 7 bases. Germline CDR1 and CDR2: LNHDA and SQIVND (reference sequence). The trim removed 5 bases at V and 6 bases at J, leaving 13 bases unmatched. The CDR3 extends over 15 amino acids. CDR3 sequence reads: CASSSTAGVGFEQYF. The CDR3 DNA sequence: TGTGCCAGTAGTTCTACGGCGGGAGTTGGGTTCGAGCAGTACTTC. The full variable domain, its missing parts supplied by reference TRBV19 and TRBJ2-7, is DGGITQSPKYLFRKEGQNVTLSCEQNLNHDAMYWYRQDPGQGLRLIYYSQIVNDFQKGDIAEGYSVSREKKESFPLTVTSAQKNPTAFYLCASSSTAGVGFEQYFGPGTRLTVT.

J is TRBJ2-1 and V is TRBV29-1; TRBD2 agrees at 7 bases. The CDR3 spans 13 residues. The germline CDR1 and CDR2 sequences are SQVTM and ANQGSEA. The V gene end was trimmed by 0 bases and the J gene end by 13 bases; junction bases not matched to a gene: 9. The CDR3 DNA follows: TGCAGCGTTGAAGATCGGGCTAGCGGACGCCAGTTCTTC. It encodes CSVEDRASGRQFF.

The chain joins TRBV5-1 to TRBJ1-2, with 9 bases fitting TRBD1. CDR1 SGHRS and CDR2 YFSETQ come from the germline V gene. The junction had 7 bases not matched to a gene; V was cut back by 0 bases and J by 4 bases. This CDR3 spans 16 amino acids. The CDR3 nucleotides are TGCGCCAGCAGCTTGGATATGGACAGGGGTGTCTATGGCTACACCTTC. It yields the protein CASSLDMDRGVYGYTF.

This clone was observed a handful of times. J is TRBJ2-7 and V is TRBV7-2; TRBD1 matches 8 bases. Germline loops: CDR1 SGHTA, CDR2 FQGNSA. The CDR3 contains 15 residues. The V gene end was trimmed by 0 bases and the J gene end by 7 bases; junction bases not matched to a gene: 8. The CDR3 DNA follows: TGTGCCAGCAGCTTAGCTGGGCAGGGGGCGGGGGAGCAGTACTTC. Translating gives CASSLAGQGAGEQYF.

V is TRBV2 and J is TRBJ2-1; 9 nucleotides agree with TRBD2. The V gene end was trimmed by 7 bases and the J gene end by 8 bases; junction bases not matched to a gene: 12. The CDR3 spans 15 residues. Germline CDR1 SNHLY, CDR2 FYNNEI. In DNA, the CDR3 is TGTGCCAGCATCGATAGTAATGGACTAGCGTATGAGCAGTTCTTC. Protein sequence: CASIDSNGLAYEQFF.

This clone was counted only a few times. This chain connects TRBV11-2 to TRBJ2-1; D not resolved. Germline V gene sequence: CDR1 SGHAT, CDR2 FQNNGV. CDR3 length: 12 residues. Deletions cut 7 bases from V and 1 base from J, with 5 bases between. CDR3 in amino acids: CASTPSYNEQFF. The CDR3 DNA reads as TGTGCCAGCACTCCGTCCTACAATGAGCAGTTCTTC.

The genes are TRBV5-1 and TRBJ2-5; TRBD2 aligns across 12 bases. TRBJ2-7 explains the end of the DNA better; the J call may be wrong. Looked up from germline, CDR1 is SGHRS and CDR2 is YFSETQ. The CDR3 loop spans 16 amino acids. The CDR3, as DNA: TGCGCCAGCAGACCGGGACTAGCGGGTACCACCTACGAGCAGTACTTC. As protein: CASRPGLAGTTYEQYF.

The rearrangement joins TRBV5-4 to TRBJ1-2, with 11 bases matching TRBD1. With V trimmed by 3 bases and J by 5 bases, 15 bases remained unmatched. There are 18 residues in the CDR3. Germline assignment: CDR1 SGHNT and CDR2 YYREEE (reference sequence). The CDR3 nucleotides are TGTGCCAGCAGCTCCTGGACAGGGGGCCAACCCGGGAGATATGGCTACACCTTC. Translation gives CASSSWTGGQPGRYGYTF.

J is TRBJ1-2 and V is TRBV18; 9 bases are a match to TRBD1. The CDR3 is made up of 14 amino acids. The trim removed 6 bases at V and 8 bases at J, leaving 10 bases unmatched. Germline lookup yields CDR1 KGHSH and CDR2 LQKENI. DNA of the CDR3: TGTGCCAGCTCCCCGGGACAGGGTTTTTGGGGCTACACCTTC. As protein: CASSPGQGFWGYTF.

The chain combines TRBV4-1 with TRBJ1-4, with D unclear. Deletions cut 1 base from V and 10 bases from J, with 10 bases between. Germline V gives CDR1 MGHRA, CDR2 YSYEKL. The CDR3 is 13 residues long. This CDR3 reads CASSQGSEGKLFF. In DNA, the CDR3 is TGCGCCAGCAGCCAAGGCAGCGAGGGAAAACTGTTTTTT.